These T cell receptor beta chains were read from a single sample in a study of blood T cell repertoires in COVID-19. Profiled with immunoSEQ multiplex PCR; TCRdb holds only in-frame clones, not every one. The sample yields fewer than 150,000 clones, 84% seen once. Sequenced input: peripheral blood. These receptors originate from a woman in her thirties who had recovered from COVID-19. Both conserved end residues are part of each CDR3. A D gene is named only where the DNA matches it firmly. Not all rows give a size; the values are once, few, many and, for expanded clones, a class.

abundance	v_gene	j_gene	d_gene	CDR3aa	CDR3nt
.	TRBV15	TRBJ1-5	.	CATSKGSGQPQHF	TGTGCCACCAGCAAAGGGAGCGGTCAGCCCCAGCATTTT
.	TRBV7-3	TRBJ2-1	TRBD2	CASSLGLAGINEQFF	TGTGCCAGCAGCTTAGGCCTAGCGGGAATCAATGAGCAGTTCTTC
.	TRBV27	TRBJ1-5	TRBD1	CASWRQGGQPQHF	TGTGCCAGCTGGCGACAGGGAGGTCAGCCCCAGCATTTT
many	TRBV6-4	TRBJ2-3	TRBD2	CASSGTSGGTDTQYF	TGTGCCAGCAGTGGGACTAGCGGGGGCACAGATACGCAGTATTTT
.	TRBV3-1/TRBV3-2	TRBJ2-3	TRBD2	CASSPRLAGTDTQYF	TGTGCCAGCAGCCCCCGACTAGCGGGGACAGATACGCAGTATTTT
.	TRBV5-1	TRBJ2-5	TRBD2	CASSPGLAGGLMETQYF	TGCGCCAGCAGCCCCGGACTAGCGGGGGGCCTCATGGAGACCCAGTACTTC
once	TRBV27	TRBJ2-7	.	CASSLSWGPISYEQYF	TGTGCCAGCAGTTTATCTTGGGGCCCCATCTCCTACGAGCAGTACTTC
once	TRBV13	TRBJ2-1	TRBD1	CASKRTGTDKNNEQFF	TGTGCCAGCAAGAGAACCGGGACAGATAAGAACAATGAGCAGTTCTTC
.	TRBV7-9	TRBJ2-7	.	CASSWSAFGEQYF	TGTGCCAGCAGCTGGAGTGCGTTCGGCGAGCAGTACTTC
.	TRBV10-3	TRBJ2-7	.	CAISDITGSYEQYF	TGTGCCATCAGTGATATCACAGGCTCCTACGAGCAGTACTTC
.	TRBV5-1	TRBJ1-2	TRBD1	CASSFGRQGESGYTF	TGCGCCAGCAGCTTTGGGCGACAGGGGGAATCTGGCTACACCTTC
once	TRBV27	TRBJ2-7	TRBD1	CASSGQGGSYEQYF	TGTGCCAGCAGTGGACAGGGGGGTTCCTACGAGCAGTACTTC
.	TRBV14	TRBJ2-5	TRBD1	CASLAVARGPSQETQYF	TGTGCCAGCCTGGCAGTGGCGAGGGGGCCAAGCCAAGAGACCCAGTACTTC
.	TRBV7-8	TRBJ2-7	TRBD2	CASSLGAGSLDEQYF	TGTGCCAGCAGCTTGGGAGCGGGGTCTTTGGACGAGCAGTACTTC
.	TRBV9	TRBJ2-1	TRBD2	CASSYGTSGYNEQFF	TGTGCCAGCAGCTACGGGACTAGCGGTTACAATGAGCAGTTCTTC
.	TRBV5-1	TRBJ1-1	.	CASSLERNTEAFF	TGCGCCAGCAGCTTGGAGCGGAACACTGAAGCTTTCTTT
.	TRBV6-1	TRBJ2-7	TRBD1	CASSEGQPLSYEQYF	TGTGCCAGCAGTGAGGGACAGCCGTTATCCTACGAGCAGTACTTC
once	TRBV5-1	TRBJ2-1	TRBD1	CASSLHQGAGSEQFF	TGCGCCAGCAGCTTGCACCAGGGGGCGGGAAGTGAGCAGTTCTTC
.	TRBV15	TRBJ2-1	TRBD2	CATSRAGTSGVYNEQFF	TGTGCCACCAGCAGAGCAGGGACTAGCGGTGTTTACAATGAGCAGTTCTTC
.	TRBV4-1	TRBJ2-7	TRBD1	CASSLHNTGTGTYEQYF	TGCGCCAGCAGCTTACACAACACCGGGACAGGGACCTACGAGCAGTACTTC
once	TRBV6-5	TRBJ2-7	TRBD2	CASRGLAGYAEQYF	TGTGCCAGCAGGGGACTAGCGGGATACGCCGAGCAGTACTTC
.	TRBV3-1/TRBV3-2	TRBJ2-7	.	CASSRRDEQYF	TGTGCCAGCAGCCGCCGGGATGAGCAGTACTTC
.	TRBV6-5	TRBJ2-7	TRBD2	CASRVLAGETYEQYF	TGTGCCAGCAGAGTACTAGCGGGGGAAACCTACGAGCAGTACTTC
.	TRBV11-2	TRBJ1-1	.	CASSLSVNTEAFF	TGTGCCAGCAGCTTGTCGGTAAACACTGAAGCTTTCTTT
.	TRBV6-1	TRBJ2-1	.	CASSDYRAYNEQFF	TGTGCCAGCAGTGATTACAGGGCTTACAATGAGCAGTTCTTC
.	TRBV7-2	TRBJ1-3	.	CASSFVDGGSGNTIYF	TGTGCCAGCAGCTTCGTGGACGGGGGCTCTGGAAACACCATATATTTT
once	TRBV7-9	TRBJ2-2	TRBD1	CASSTGQGGTGELFF	TGTGCCAGCAGCACCGGACAGGGCGGGACCGGGGAGCTGTTTTTT
.	TRBV19	TRBJ1-3	.	CASAISGNSGNTIYF	TGTGCCAGTGCCATCTCCGGGAACTCTGGAAACACCATATATTTT
once	TRBV5-1	TRBJ1-2	TRBD1	CASSFLPPPTGPDYGYTF	TGCGCCAGCAGCTTTTTACCTCCTCCGACAGGGCCTGACTATGGCTACACCTTC
.	TRBV7-8	TRBJ2-5	.	CASSSRQKETQYF	TGTGCCAGCAGCTCCCGACAGAAAGAGACCCAGTACTTC
.	TRBV12-3/TRBV12-4	TRBJ1-2	.	CASSLGHSYGYTF	TGTGCCAGCAGTTTAGGCCACTCCTATGGCTACACCTTC
.	TRBV6-5	TRBJ1-2	TRBD1	CASRKGQGVNYGYTF	TGTGCCAGCAGAAAGGGACAGGGGGTCAACTATGGCTACACCTTC
.	TRBV28	TRBJ2-7	TRBD2	CASTPSGTSSYEQYF	TGTGCCAGCACCCCGTCCGGGACTAGCTCCTACGAGCAGTACTTC
.	TRBV5-3	TRBJ2-1	TRBD2	CARSSGRASNEQFF	TGTGCCAGAAGCAGCGGGAGGGCCAGTAATGAGCAGTTCTTC
.	TRBV12-3/TRBV12-4	TRBJ2-2	.	CASSLIYGELFF	TGTGCCAGCAGTTTAATTTACGGGGAGCTGTTTTTT
.	TRBV5-4	TRBJ2-1	.	CASSFQAPLYNEQFF	TGTGCCAGCAGCTTCCAGGCCCCACTCTACAATGAGCAGTTCTTC
.	TRBV9	TRBJ1-6	TRBD1	CASSVDQGQGVSPLHF	TGTGCCAGCAGCGTAGATCAGGGACAGGGTGTTTCACCCCTCCACTTT
.	TRBV6-1	TRBJ1-2	.	CASSEATGVDYGYTF	TGTGCCAGCAGTGAAGCAACGGGTGTTGACTATGGCTACACCTTC
.	TRBV7-6	TRBJ2-3	TRBD2	CASSLGGGRTDTQYF	TGTGCCAGCAGCTTAGGCGGGGGGCGCACAGATACGCAGTATTTT
.	TRBV10-1	TRBJ2-4	.	CASSDSVMDIQYF	TGCGCCAGCAGTGATTCGGTTATGGACATTCAGTACTTC
.	TRBV5-1	TRBJ2-7	.	CASSSDSNEQYF	TGCGCCAGCAGCTCAGATTCCAACGAGCAGTACTTC
.	TRBV4-1	TRBJ1-4	TRBD1	CASSQLPGQGAPNEKLFF	TGCGCCAGCAGCCAATTACCGGGACAGGGGGCGCCTAATGAAAAACTGTTTTTT
.	TRBV3-1/TRBV3-2	TRBJ2-1	.	CASSQLTGEGQFF	TGTGCCAGCAGCCAACTCACGGGAGAGGGGCAGTTCTTC
few	TRBV6-4	TRBJ2-1	TRBD1	CASSEGQANNEQFF	TGTGCCAGCAGTGAAGGACAGGCTAACAATGAGCAGTTCTTC
.	TRBV3-1/TRBV3-2	TRBJ2-7	.	CASSQEPALDEQYF	TGTGCCAGCAGCCAAGAACCGGCTCTAGACGAGCAGTACTTC
.	TRBV6-5	TRBJ1-6	.	CASSPQGTNSPLHF	TGTGCCAGCAGCCCCCAGGGGACAAATTCACCCCTCCACTTT
.	TRBV9	TRBJ2-2	.	CASSVVNWGELFF	TGTGCCAGCAGCGTAGTCAACTGGGGGGAGCTGTTTTTT
.	TRBV27	TRBJ2-5	.	CASSYGGQETQYF	TGTGCCAGCAGTTATGGGGGGCAAGAGACCCAGTACTTC
once	TRBV19	TRBJ2-1	TRBD2	CASSIRLREGSYNEQFF	TGTGCCAGTAGTATTAGGTTGCGGGAGGGCTCCTACAATGAGCAGTTCTTC
.	TRBV11-2	TRBJ2-7	TRBD1	CASSLEGQGYEQYF	TGTGCCAGCAGCTTAGAGGGACAGGGCTACGAGCAGTACTTC
.	TRBV11-2	TRBJ2-2	TRBD2	CASSPRTSGGNTGELFF	TGTGCCAGCAGTCCTCGGACTAGCGGGGGTAACACCGGGGAGCTGTTTTTT
.	TRBV5-4	TRBJ1-2	.	CASSLPGGGGNGYTF	TGTGCCAGCAGCCTACCTGGGGGGGGAGGAAATGGCTACACCTTC
.	TRBV27	TRBJ1-2	.	CASSQAGYGYTF	TGTGCCAGCAGTCAGGCAGGGTATGGCTACACCTTC
.	TRBV9	TRBJ2-5	.	CASSVDSAAQETQYF	TGTGCCAGCAGCGTAGATTCGGCGGCCCAAGAGACCCAGTACTTC
once	TRBV6-5	TRBJ2-1	TRBD2	CASSYVASGWDEQFF	TGTGCCAGCAGTTACGTGGCTAGCGGGTGGGATGAGCAGTTCTTC